Below are 27 T cell receptor beta chains sequenced from a single sample in a study of blood T cell repertoires in COVID-19. Repertoires were generated with immunoSEQ multiplex PCR, while TCRdb's copy carries only in-frame clones and drops some. Here the sample spans around 97,000 clones, more than 80% being singletons. Sequences were obtained from peripheral blood. These receptors were collected from a human donor in a cohort sampled during active COVID-19.

The V and J genes are TRBV9 and TRBJ1-1; D is undetermined. Germline CDR1 is SGDLS and CDR2 is YYNGEE. The length of the CDR3 is 14 residues. V gave up 3 bases and J gave up 2 bases, with 11 bases separating them. The CDR3 sequence is CASSERATNTEAFF. The CDR3 nucleotides are TGTGCCAGCAGCGAGCGGGCTACCAACACTGAAGCTTTCTTT. Combining the CDR3 with reference TRBV9 and TRBJ1-1 gives the whole variable domain DSGVTQTPKHLITATGQRVTLRCSPRSGDLSVYWYQQSLDQGLQFLIQYYNGEERAKGNILERFSAQQFPDLHSELNLSSLELGDSALYFCASSERATNTEAFFGQGTRLTVV.

To note about this clone: Other DNA sequences within the sample encode an identical CDR3. The gene calls are TRBV4-1 and TRBJ2-7; 9 positions agree with TRBD2. V trimming: 1 base; J trimming: 5 bases; junction bases outside the gene matches: 12. The CDR3 is made up of 17 amino acids. Germline-derived CDR1 and CDR2 are MGHRA and YSYEKL. CDR3 protein: CASSQVRGLAGRHEQYF. CDR3 bases: TGCGCCAGCAGCCAAGTGAGGGGACTAGCAGGGCGCCACGAGCAGTACTTC.

The rearrangement joins TRBV18 to TRBJ2-7, with a tentative D call TRBD1 (6 bases). V lost 4 bases, J lost 2 bases, and 12 bases lay in between. Germline-derived CDR1 and CDR2 are KGHSH and LQKENI. The CDR3 spans 14 residues. The CDR3 DNA is TGTGCCAGCTCACTCAAGACAGGAACCTACGAGCAGTACTTC. This codes for CASSLKTGTYEQYF.

The chain is built from TRBV20-1 and TRBJ2-5; D may be TRBD1 (5 bases). Trimming left V 3 bases short and J 2 bases short, with 10 bases between. The germline gives CDR1 DFQATT, CDR2 SNEGSKA (reference sequence). The CDR3 spans 13 residues. The CDR3 reads CSASRTTQETQYF. The CDR3 DNA follows: TGCAGTGCTAGTAGGACAACTCAAGAGACCCAGTACTTC.

The V and J genes are TRBV15 and TRBJ1-1; 7 bases are shared with TRBD1. V lost 0 bases to trimming and J lost 5 bases; unmatched junction nucleotides: 6. The V gene's germline CDR1 is LNHNV and CDR2 YYDKDF (reference sequence). This CDR3 is built from 15 residues. The DNA for the CDR3 is TGTGCCACCAGCAGAGAACGGGACAGAGTAACTGAAGCTTTCTTT. Amino acid sequence: CATSRERDRVTEAFF.

The V call is TRBV28, the J call TRBJ2-1; TRBD2 might be the D (5 bases). From germline, CDR1 is MDHEN and CDR2 SYDVKM. Trimming took 4 bases from V and 5 from J, leaving 6 bases between them. CDR3 length equals 12 residues. CDR3 loop: CASSSGDNEQFF. CDR3 sequence (DNA): TGTGCCAGCAGTTCCGGGGACAATGAGCAGTTCTTC.

In its sample, this clone was seen once. V usage is TRBV19 and J usage is TRBJ2-7; TRBD1 matches at 10 bases. Germline assignment: CDR1 LNHDA and CDR2 SQIVND (reference sequence). This CDR3 region has 13 residues. The trim removed 3 bases at V and 8 bases at J, leaving 4 bases unmatched. The CDR3 here is CASSIGTGAQQYF. In DNA, the CDR3 is TGTGCCAGTAGTATCGGGACAGGGGCCCAGCAGTACTTC.

This clone was detected only a few times. CDR3 region: CASDSGGFLNEQFF. The CDR3 nucleotides are TGTGCCAGCGATAGCGGGGGGTTCCTTAATGAGCAGTTCTTC. V and J are TRBV6-5 and TRBJ2-1, with 10 bases that match TRBD2. The CDR3 totals 14 residues. Germline V gene sequence: CDR1 MNHEY, CDR2 SVGAGI. The trim removed 8 bases at V and 7 bases at J, leaving 8 bases unmatched.

V gene TRBV5-1 combines with J gene TRBJ1-4, with D tentatively TRBD1 (5 bases). The CDR3 loop spans 15 amino acids. Germline loops: CDR1 SGHRS, CDR2 YFSETQ. With 0 bases removed from V and 7 bases from J, the gap between germline ends came to 13 bases. The CDR3 spells CASSLGRGDSEKLFF. The CDR3 DNA reads TGCGCCAGCAGCTTGGGACGGGGGGATAGTGAAAAACTGTTTTTT.

CDR3 bases: TGCAGTGCTAGTGCTCAATCAGGGGGGACGAACACTGAAGCTTTCTTT. Amino acid sequence: CSASAQSGGTNTEAFF. The rearrangement uses TRBV20-1 and TRBJ1-1, with 7 bases fitting TRBD1. V shed 3 bases, J shed 1 base, and the junction held 11 bases outside the gene matches. The CDR3 is made up of 16 amino acids. Looked up from germline, CDR1 is DFQATT and CDR2 is SNEGSKA (reference sequence).

J is TRBJ2-2 and V is TRBV3-1 (or the pseudogene TRBV3-2); D may be TRBD1 (6 bases). V shed 4 bases and J shed 0 bases, with 12 bases lying between them. The CDR3 spans 16 residues. From germline, CDR1 is LGHDT and CDR2 YNNKEL (reference sequence). CDR3 sequence: CASSLRTVANTGELFF. DNA of the CDR3: TGTGCCAGCAGCCTACGGACAGTTGCGAACACCGGGGAGCTGTTTTTT.

This chain joins TRBV27 and TRBJ2-7; 10 positions agree with TRBD1. CDR3 length equals 15 residues. Per the germline V gene, CDR1 is MNHEY and CDR2 is SMNVEV (reference sequence). Germline trimming cut 8 bases from V and 3 bases from J; bases unmatched to any gene: 10. The CDR3 nucleotides read TGTGCCAGCCGTGGGGGGGGACAGGGGAGCTACGAGCAGTACTTC. Its protein product is CASRGGGQGSYEQYF.

This rearrangement joins TRBV5-4 to TRBJ1-5; unclear D gene. The V gene's germline CDR1 is SGHNT and CDR2 YYREEE (reference sequence). V lost 2 bases and J 5 bases, leaving 5 bases between the germline ends. This CDR3 is 12 amino acids long. Here the CDR3 reads CASSLRDQPQHF. The CDR3 DNA reads as TGTGCCAGCAGCTTAAGAGATCAGCCCCAGCATTTT.

The chain combines TRBV7-3 with TRBJ1-6, with a tentative D call TRBD1 (6 bases). CDR3 length: 15 amino acids. Looked up from germline, CDR1 is SGHTA and CDR2 is FQGTGA. V shed 2 bases and J shed 5 bases, with 10 bases lying between them. In DNA form, the CDR3 reads TGTGCCAGCAGCTTAGAAGGACAGCATAATTCACCCCTCCACTTT. Translating gives CASSLEGQHNSPLHF. Looking up the rest from reference TRBV7-3 and TRBJ1-6 gives the full variable domain: GAGVSQTPSNKVTEKGKYVELRCDPISGHTALYWYRQSLGQGPEFLIYFQGTGAADDSGLPNDRFFAVRPEGSVSTLKIQRTERGDSAVYLCASSLEGQHNSPLHFGNGTRLTVT.

To note about this clone: Other DNA sequences in the same sample also yield this CDR3. The chain's CDR3 is CASSPGQNQPQHF. The CDR3 DNA follows: TGCGCCAGCAGCCCCGGACAGAATCAGCCCCAGCATTTT. The chain is built from TRBV5-1 and TRBJ1-5; TRBD1 is a possible D gene (6 bases). Trimming left V 4 bases short and J 4 bases short, with 9 bases between. The CDR3 spans 13 residues. Per the germline V gene, CDR1 is SGHRS and CDR2 is YFSETQ.

The chain is built from TRBV11-2 and TRBJ1-4; the D is unclear. Germline CDR1 SGHAT, CDR2 FQNNGV. The CDR3 consists of 11 residues. V was clipped by 3 bases and J by 9 bases, with 5 bases between them. The DNA of the CDR3 is TGTGCCAGCAGCTTGGGCCAAAAACTGTTTTTT. Protein product: CASSLGQKLFF.

V usage is TRBV19 and J usage is TRBJ1-3; D ambiguous. In germline, CDR1 is LNHDA, CDR2 SQIVND (reference sequence). Trimming shortened V by 9 bases and J by 0 bases, and 21 bases separated the two germline ends. This CDR3 contains 17 residues. Here the CDR3 reads CASNRNRQGSSGNTIYF. In DNA form, the CDR3 reads TGTGCCAGCAATCGGAACCGGCAAGGGAGCTCTGGAAACACCATATATTTT.

The genes are TRBV2 and TRBJ2-2; TRBD1 might be the D (6 bases). Germline V gives CDR1 SNHLY, CDR2 FYNNEI. Trimming removed 9 bases from V and 7 bases from J, with 21 bases in between. This CDR3 spans 15 amino acids. This CDR3 is CASLVGMGAIGELFF. The CDR3 nucleotides are TGTGCCAGTCTTGTAGGGATGGGGGCTATCGGGGAGCTGTTTTTT. Together with reference TRBV2 and TRBJ2-2, the CDR3 gives the full variable domain: EPEVTQTPSHQVTQMGQEVILRCVPISNHLYFYWYRQILGQKVEFLVSFYNNEISEKSEIFDDQFSVERPDGSNFTLKIRSTKLEDSAMYFCASLVGMGAIGELFFGEGSRLTVL.

In its sample, this clone was seen once. The rearrangement uses TRBV29-1 and TRBJ1-1; D is possibly TRBD1 (6 bases). Between the trimmed V and J ends, which lost 4 bases and 5 bases, there was a span of 14 bases. The V gene's germline CDR1 is SQVTM and CDR2 ANQGSEA. The CDR3 sequence is 13 residues long. CDR3 nucleotides: TGCAGCGTTGTTCTGGGGGCGCTGACTGAAGCTTTCTTT. Translated: CSVVLGALTEAFF.

The rearrangement uses TRBV18 and TRBJ1-5; D not resolved. Germline values: CDR1 KGHSH, CDR2 LQKENI. Trimming took off 3 bases at V and 5 bases at J, with 11 bases between the two ends. The CDR3 has 14 amino acids. As DNA, the CDR3 is TGTGCCAGCTCACCGTCGGGTAGTCATCAGCCCCAGCATTTT. Its protein is CASSPSGSHQPQHF.

This chain links TRBV18 with TRBJ1-1; TRBD1 is a possible D gene (6 bases). The CDR3 sequence is 16 residues long. Germline CDR1 KGHSH, CDR2 LQKENI. V lost 3 bases and J 2 bases, leaving 16 bases between the germline ends. This CDR3 is CASSPLGTQFNTEAFF. DNA for the CDR3: TGTGCCAGCTCACCCCTCGGGACACAATTTAACACTGAAGCTTTCTTT.

CDR3 in amino acids: CASSLGSTGAGELFF. Here the CDR3 DNA reads TGTGCCAGTAGTCTTGGGTCCACAGGGGCCGGGGAGCTGTTTTTT. This chain joins TRBV19 and TRBJ2-2; 7 nucleotides align to TRBD1. Germline V gene lookup returns CDR1 LNHDA and CDR2 SQIVND (reference sequence). The CDR3 is 15 residues long. After removal of 5 bases from V and 6 bases from J, the junction contained 9 bases not matched to a gene. Full variable domain (outside the CDR3, taken from reference TRBV19 and TRBJ2-2): DGGITQSPKYLFRKEGQNVTLSCEQNLNHDAMYWYRQDPGQGLRLIYYSQIVNDFQKGDIAEGYSVSREKKESFPLTVTSAQKNPTAFYLCASSLGSTGAGELFFGEGSRLTVL.

This chain connects TRBV29-1 to TRBJ1-2; D might be TRBD1 (5 bases). This CDR3 is built from 11 residues. The germline CDR1 and CDR2 sequences are SQVTM and ANQGSEA. V lost 4 bases and J 8 bases, leaving 11 bases between the germline ends. DNA for the CDR3: TGCAGCGTTGTCAGGGATCAAGGCTACACCTTC. Protein: CSVVRDQGYTF.

The rearrangement joins TRBV3-1 (or the pseudogene TRBV3-2) to TRBJ2-7, with 9 nucleotides matching TRBD1. Looked up from germline, CDR1 is LGHDT and CDR2 is YNNKEL (reference sequence). V was pared by 5 bases and J by 7 bases, with 15 bases of the junction left unmatched. This CDR3 is 16 amino acids long. The CDR3 DNA reads TGTGCCAGCAGCTTTATCCGGGACAGGGTGGTATGGGAGCAGTACTTC. Protein sequence: CASSFIRDRVVWEQYF.

The CDR3 spells CASSTGNQPQHF. In DNA form, the CDR3 reads TGCGCCAGCAGTACAGGGAATCAGCCCCAGCATTTT. V and J are TRBV10-2 and TRBJ1-5; TRBD1 might be the D (6 bases). The germline gives CDR1 WSHSY, CDR2 SAAADI. The CDR3 runs 12 residues. The V gene lost 5 bases and the J gene lost 4 bases, with 6 bases spanning the gap.

The rearrangement links TRBV24-1 to TRBJ2-3; tentatively, D is TRBD2 (7 bases). Germline V gene sequence: CDR1 KGHDR, CDR2 SFDVKD. V lost 3 bases and J 6 bases, leaving 18 bases between the germline ends. This CDR3 contains 16 residues. The CDR3 reads CATSDGGGLDLDTQYF. The CDR3 region has the DNA TGTGCCACCAGTGATGGGGGGGGGCTCGATCTCGATACGCAGTATTTT.

CDR3 nucleotides: TGCGCCAGCAGCCAAGTTGTCCCGGGACTCTCAGCTACCGGGGAGCTGTTTTTT. Amino acids: CASSQVVPGLSATGELFF. The chain has TRBV4-3 and TRBJ2-2, with D perhaps TRBD2 (6 bases). Germline V lookup: CDR1 LGHNA, CDR2 YSLEER. The CDR3 consists of 18 residues. Trimming removed 1 base from V and 5 bases from J, with 20 bases in between.